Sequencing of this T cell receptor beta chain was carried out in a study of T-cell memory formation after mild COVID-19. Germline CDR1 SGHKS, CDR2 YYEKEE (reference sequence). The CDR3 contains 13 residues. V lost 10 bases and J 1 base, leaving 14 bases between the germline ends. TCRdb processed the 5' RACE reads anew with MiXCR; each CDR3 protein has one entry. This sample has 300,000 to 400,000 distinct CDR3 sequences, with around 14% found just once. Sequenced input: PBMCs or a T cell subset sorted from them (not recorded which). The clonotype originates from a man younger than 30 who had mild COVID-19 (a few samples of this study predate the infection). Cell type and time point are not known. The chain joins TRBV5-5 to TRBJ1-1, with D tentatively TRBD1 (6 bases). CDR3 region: CAAEGGSNTEAFF. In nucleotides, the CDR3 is TGTGCCGCCGAGGGGGGGTCGAACACTGAAGCTTTCTTT.